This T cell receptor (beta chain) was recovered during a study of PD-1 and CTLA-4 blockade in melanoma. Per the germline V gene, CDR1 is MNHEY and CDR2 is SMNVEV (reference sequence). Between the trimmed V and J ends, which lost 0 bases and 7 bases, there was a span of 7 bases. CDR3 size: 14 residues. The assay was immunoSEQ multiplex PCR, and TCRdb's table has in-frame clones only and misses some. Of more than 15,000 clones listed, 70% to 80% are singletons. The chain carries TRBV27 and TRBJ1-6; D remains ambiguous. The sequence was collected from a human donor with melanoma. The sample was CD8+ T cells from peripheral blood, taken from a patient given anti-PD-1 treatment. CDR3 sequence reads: CASSLSLPNSPLHF. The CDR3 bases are TGTGCCAGCAGTTTATCTCTTCCGAATTCACCCCTCCACTTT.